This T cell receptor (beta chain) derives from a study of OX40 agonist ivuxolimab in advanced cancers. At the level of the study: Six ivuxolimab dose levels, 0.01 to 10 mg/kg, were given intravenously every 2 weeks. Partial responses were achieved by three patients, one with hepatocellular carcinoma and two with cutaneous melanoma. Study observations and caveats: At 0.1 to 3.0 mg/kg and by week 6, clonal expansion occurred in CD4+ and CD8+ blood T cells.

Data came from immunoSEQ multiplex PCR; TCRdb stores just in-frame clones and leaves some out. Among about 70,000 clones listed, around nine tenths were seen once. Excluded were patients having autoimmune disease history or systemic immunosuppression. In its sample, this clone was seen once. What it binds is unknown. The CDR3 is made up of 14 amino acids. Germline V lookup: CDR1 SGHAT, CDR2 FQNNGV. Trimming left V 4 bases short and J 5 bases short, with 12 bases between. The TCR sequence derives from an adult with an advanced solid tumor such as melanoma, head and neck, liver or kidney cancer. V usage is TRBV11-2 and J usage is TRBJ2-1, with D unresolved. Sample: CD4+ or CD8+ T cells sorted from blood, taken in a trial of the OX40 agonist ivuxolimab. The CDR3 is CASSWRDSNNEQFF. In DNA, the CDR3 is TGTGCCAGCAGCTGGCGTGATAGTAACAATGAGCAGTTCTTC. Variable domain in full (rest from reference TRBV11-2 and TRBJ2-1): EAGVAQSPRYKIIEKRQSVAFWCNPISGHATLYWYQQILGQGPKLLIQFQNNGVVDDSQLPKDRFSAERLKGVDSTLKIQPAKLEDSAVYLCASSWRDSNNEQFFGPGTRLTVL.